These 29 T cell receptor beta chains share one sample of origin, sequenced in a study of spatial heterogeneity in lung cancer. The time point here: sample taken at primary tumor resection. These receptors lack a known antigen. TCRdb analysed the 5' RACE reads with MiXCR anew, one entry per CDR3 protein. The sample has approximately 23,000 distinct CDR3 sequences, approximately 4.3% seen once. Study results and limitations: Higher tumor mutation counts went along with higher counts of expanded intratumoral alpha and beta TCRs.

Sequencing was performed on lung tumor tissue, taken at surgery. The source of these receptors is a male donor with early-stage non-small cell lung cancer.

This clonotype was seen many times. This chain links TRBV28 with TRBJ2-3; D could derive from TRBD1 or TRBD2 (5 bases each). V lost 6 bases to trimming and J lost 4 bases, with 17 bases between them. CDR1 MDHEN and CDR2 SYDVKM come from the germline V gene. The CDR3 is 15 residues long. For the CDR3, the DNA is TGTGCCAGCAGACACCCCGGGGCGTTCGCAGATACGCAGTATTTT. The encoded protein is CASRHPGAFADTQYF.

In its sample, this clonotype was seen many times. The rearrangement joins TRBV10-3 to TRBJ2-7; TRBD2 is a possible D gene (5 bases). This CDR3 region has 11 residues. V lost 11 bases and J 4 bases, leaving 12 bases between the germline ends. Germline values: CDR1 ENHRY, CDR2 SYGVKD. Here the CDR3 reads CAVGGAYEQYF. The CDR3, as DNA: TGTGCCGTCGGAGGTGCTTACGAGCAGTACTTC.

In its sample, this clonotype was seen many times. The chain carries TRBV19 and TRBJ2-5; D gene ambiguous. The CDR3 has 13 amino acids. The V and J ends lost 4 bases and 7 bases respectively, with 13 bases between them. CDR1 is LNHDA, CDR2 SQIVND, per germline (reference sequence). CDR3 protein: CASSRNPTGTQYF. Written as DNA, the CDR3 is TGTGCCAGTAGTAGGAATCCCACCGGGACCCAGTACTTC.

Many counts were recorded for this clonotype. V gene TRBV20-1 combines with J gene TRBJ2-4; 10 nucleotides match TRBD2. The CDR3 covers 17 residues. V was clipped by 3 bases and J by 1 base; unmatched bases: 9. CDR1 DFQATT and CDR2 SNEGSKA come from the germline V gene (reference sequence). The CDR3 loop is CSASSTSGLWAKNIQYF. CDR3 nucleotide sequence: TGCAGTGCTAGTTCGACTAGCGGGCTCTGGGCCAAAAACATTCAGTACTTC.

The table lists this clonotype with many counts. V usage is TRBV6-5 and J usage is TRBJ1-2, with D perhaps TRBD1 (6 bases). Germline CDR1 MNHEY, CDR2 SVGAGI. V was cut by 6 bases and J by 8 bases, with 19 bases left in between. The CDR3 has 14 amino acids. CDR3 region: CASRSPGAVRGYTF. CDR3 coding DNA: TGTGCCAGCAGATCACCAGGGGCCGTACGAGGCTACACCTTC.

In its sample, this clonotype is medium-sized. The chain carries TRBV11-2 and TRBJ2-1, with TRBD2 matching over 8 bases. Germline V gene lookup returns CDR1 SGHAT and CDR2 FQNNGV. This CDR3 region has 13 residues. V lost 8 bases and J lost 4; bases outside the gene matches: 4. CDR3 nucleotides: TGTGCCAGCGGGACTAGTTGGTACAATGAGCAGTTCTTC. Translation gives CASGTSWYNEQFF.

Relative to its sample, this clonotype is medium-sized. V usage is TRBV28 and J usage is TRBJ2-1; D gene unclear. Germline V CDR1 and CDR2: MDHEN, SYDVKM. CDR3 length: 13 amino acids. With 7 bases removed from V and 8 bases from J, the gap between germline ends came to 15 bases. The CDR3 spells CASTSYPSDEQFF. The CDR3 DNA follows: TGTGCCAGCACCTCGTACCCCTCCGATGAGCAGTTCTTC. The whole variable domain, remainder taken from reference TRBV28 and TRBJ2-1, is DVKVTQSSRYLVKRTGEKVFLECVQDMDHENMFWYRQDPGLGLRLIYFSYDVKMKEKGDIPEGYSVSREKKERFSLILESASTNQTSMYLCASTSYPSDEQFFGPGTRLTVL.

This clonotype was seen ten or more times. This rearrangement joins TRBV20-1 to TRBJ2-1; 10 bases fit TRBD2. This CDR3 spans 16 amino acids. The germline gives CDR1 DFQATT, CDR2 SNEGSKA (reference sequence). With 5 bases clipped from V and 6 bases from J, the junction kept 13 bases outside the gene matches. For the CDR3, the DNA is TGCAGTGCTCTGGATAGGACTAGCGGAGAGACCAATGAGCAGTTCTTC. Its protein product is CSALDRTSGETNEQFF.

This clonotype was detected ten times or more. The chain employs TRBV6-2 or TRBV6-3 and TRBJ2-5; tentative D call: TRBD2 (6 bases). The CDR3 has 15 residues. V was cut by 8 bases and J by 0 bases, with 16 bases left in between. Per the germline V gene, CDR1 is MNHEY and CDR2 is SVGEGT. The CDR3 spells CASSFYRDYQETQYF. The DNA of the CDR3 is TGTGCCAGCTCCTTTTACCGGGACTACCAAGAGACCCAGTACTTC.

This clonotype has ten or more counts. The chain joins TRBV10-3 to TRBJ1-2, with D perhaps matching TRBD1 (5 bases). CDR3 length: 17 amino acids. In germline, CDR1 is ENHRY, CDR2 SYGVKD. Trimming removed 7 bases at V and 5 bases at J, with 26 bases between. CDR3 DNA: TGTGCCATCAAGGGGTGGGGAGTAGGCTACGATCTGTATGGCTACACCTTC. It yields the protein CAIKGWGVGYDLYGYTF.

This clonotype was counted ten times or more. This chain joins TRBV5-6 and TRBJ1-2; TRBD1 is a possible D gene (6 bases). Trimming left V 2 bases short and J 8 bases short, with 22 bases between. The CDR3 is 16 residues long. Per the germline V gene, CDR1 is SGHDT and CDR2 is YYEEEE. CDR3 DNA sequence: TGTGCCAGCAGCTTCAGACAGCCGGGGGCCAATAGCGGCTACACCTTC. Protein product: CASSFRQPGANSGYTF.

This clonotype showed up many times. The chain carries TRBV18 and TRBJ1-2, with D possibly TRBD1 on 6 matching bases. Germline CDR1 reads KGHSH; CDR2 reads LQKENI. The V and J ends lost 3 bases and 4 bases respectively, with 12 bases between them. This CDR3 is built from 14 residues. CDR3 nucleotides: TGTGCCAGCTCACCGGACAGAGACACCTATGGCTACACCTTC. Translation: CASSPDRDTYGYTF.

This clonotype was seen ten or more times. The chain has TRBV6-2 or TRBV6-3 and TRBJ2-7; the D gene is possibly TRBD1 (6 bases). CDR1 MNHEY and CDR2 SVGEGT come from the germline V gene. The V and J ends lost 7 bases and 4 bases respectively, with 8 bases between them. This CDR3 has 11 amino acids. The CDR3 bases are TGTGCCAGCATACAGGGTTACGAGCAGTACTTC. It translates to CASIQGYEQYF.

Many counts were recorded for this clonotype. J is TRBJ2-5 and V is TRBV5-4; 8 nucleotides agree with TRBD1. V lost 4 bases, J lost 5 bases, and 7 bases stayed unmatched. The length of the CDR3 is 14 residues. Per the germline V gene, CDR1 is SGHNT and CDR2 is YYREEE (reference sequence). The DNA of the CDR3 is TGTGCCAGCAGCGCCCCGACAGGGGCGGAGACCCAGTACTTC. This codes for CASSAPTGAETQYF.

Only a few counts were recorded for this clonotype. The CDR3, as DNA: TGTGCCAGCAGCTCCTCAGGGGAATCGCCTGGCTACACCTTC. This encodes CASSSSGESPGYTF. The chain joins TRBV7-9 to TRBJ1-2; D perhaps matches TRBD1 (6 bases). With 4 bases removed from V and 7 bases from J, the gap between germline ends came to 16 bases. Germline V gives CDR1 SEHNR, CDR2 FQNEAQ (reference sequence). The CDR3 spans 14 residues. Full variable domain (rest looked up from reference TRBV7-9 and TRBJ1-2): DTGVSQNPRHKITKRGQNVTFRCDPISEHNRLYWYRQTLGQGPEFLTYFQNEAQLEKSRLLSDRFSAERPKGSFSTLEIQRTEQGDSAMYLCASSSSGESPGYTFGSGTRLTVV.

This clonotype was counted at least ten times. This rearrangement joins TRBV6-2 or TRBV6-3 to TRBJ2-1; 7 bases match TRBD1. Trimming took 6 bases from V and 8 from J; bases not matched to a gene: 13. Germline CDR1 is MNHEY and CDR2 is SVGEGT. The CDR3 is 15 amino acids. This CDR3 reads CASSDRDGGFHEQFF. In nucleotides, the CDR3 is TGTGCCAGCAGCGACAGGGATGGAGGCTTCCATGAGCAGTTCTTC.

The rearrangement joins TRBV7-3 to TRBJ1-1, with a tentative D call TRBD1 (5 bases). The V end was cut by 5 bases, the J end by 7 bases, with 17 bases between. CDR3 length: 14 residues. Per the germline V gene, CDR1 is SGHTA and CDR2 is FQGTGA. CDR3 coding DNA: TGTGCCAGCAGCCTCCTAGGTCCAACAGGTGAAGCTTTCTTT. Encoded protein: CASSLLGPTGEAFF.

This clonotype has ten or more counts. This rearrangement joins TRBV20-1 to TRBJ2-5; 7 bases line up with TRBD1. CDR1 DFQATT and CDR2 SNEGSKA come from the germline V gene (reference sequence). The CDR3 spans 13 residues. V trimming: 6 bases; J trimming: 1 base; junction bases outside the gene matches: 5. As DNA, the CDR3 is TGCAGTGCCATGGCAGGGGGCCAAGAGACCCAGTACTTC. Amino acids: CSAMAGGQETQYF.

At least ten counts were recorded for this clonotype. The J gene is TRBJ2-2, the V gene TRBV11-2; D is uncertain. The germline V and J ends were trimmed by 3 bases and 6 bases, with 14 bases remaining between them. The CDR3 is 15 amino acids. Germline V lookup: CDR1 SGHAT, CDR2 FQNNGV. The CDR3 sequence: CASSFVPQRSGELFF. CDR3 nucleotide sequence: TGTGCCAGCAGCTTCGTCCCCCAGAGGTCCGGGGAGCTGTTTTTT.

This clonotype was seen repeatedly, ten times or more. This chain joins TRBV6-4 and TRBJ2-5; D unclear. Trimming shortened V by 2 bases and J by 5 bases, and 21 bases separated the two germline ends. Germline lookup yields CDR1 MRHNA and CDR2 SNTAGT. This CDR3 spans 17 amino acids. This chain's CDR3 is CASSDTPVEPTRETQYF. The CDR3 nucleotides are TGTGCCAGCAGTGACACCCCGGTCGAACCCACGCGGGAGACCCAGTACTTC.

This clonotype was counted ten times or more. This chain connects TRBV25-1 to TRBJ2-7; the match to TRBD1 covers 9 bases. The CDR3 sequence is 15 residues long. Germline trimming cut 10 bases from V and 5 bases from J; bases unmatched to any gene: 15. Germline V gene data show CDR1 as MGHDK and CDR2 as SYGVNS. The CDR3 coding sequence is TGTGCCATGACAGGGGGGAGCCGCCGCGCGAACGAGCAGTACTTC. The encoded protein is CAMTGGSRRANEQYF.

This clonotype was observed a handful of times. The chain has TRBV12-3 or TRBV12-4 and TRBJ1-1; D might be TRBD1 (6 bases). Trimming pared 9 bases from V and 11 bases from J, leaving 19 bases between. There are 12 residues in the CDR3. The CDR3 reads CASSGATGRAFF. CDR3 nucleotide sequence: TGTGCCAGTTCGGGGGCCACCGGCCGGGCTTTCTTT.

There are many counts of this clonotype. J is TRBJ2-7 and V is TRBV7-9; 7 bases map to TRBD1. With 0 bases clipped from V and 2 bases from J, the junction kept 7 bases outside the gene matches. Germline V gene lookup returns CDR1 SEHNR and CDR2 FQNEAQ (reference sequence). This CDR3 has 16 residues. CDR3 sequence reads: CASSLAWTGETYEQYF. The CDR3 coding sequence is TGTGCCAGCAGCTTAGCGTGGACAGGCGAAACCTACGAGCAGTACTTC. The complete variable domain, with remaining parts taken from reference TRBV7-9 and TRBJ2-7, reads DTGVSQNPRHKITKRGQNVTFRCDPISEHNRLYWYRQTLGQGPEFLTYFQNEAQLEKSRLLSDRFSAERPKGSFSTLEIQRTEQGDSAMYLCASSLAWTGETYEQYFGPGTRLTVT.

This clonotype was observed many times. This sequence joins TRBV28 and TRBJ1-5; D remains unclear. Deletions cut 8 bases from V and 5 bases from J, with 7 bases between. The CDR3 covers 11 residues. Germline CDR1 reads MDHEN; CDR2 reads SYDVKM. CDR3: CASPWDQPQHF. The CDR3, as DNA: TGTGCCAGCCCGTGGGATCAGCCCCAGCATTTT.

This chain's CDR3 is CASSNPGQGNYEQYF. CDR3 nucleotides: TGTGCCAGCAGTAACCCGGGACAGGGAAACTACGAGCAGTACTTC. This chain uses TRBV12-3 or TRBV12-4 with TRBJ2-7; 9 bases line up with TRBD1. The V segment lost 5 bases and the J segment 3 bases; nucleotides outside the gene matches: 8. This CDR3 contains 15 residues.

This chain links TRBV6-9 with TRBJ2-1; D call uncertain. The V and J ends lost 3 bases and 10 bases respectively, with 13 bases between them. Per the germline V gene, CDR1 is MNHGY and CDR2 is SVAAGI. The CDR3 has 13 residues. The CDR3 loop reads CASSYPDGDEQFF. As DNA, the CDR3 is TGTGCCAGCAGTTACCCAGACGGAGACGAGCAGTTCTTC.

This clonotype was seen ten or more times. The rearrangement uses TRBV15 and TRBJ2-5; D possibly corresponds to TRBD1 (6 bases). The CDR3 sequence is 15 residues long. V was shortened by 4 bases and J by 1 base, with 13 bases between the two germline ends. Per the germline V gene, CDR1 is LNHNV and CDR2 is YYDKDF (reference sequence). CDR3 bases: TGTGCCACCAGCAAGGACAGATTACTCCAAGAGACCCAGTACTTC. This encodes CATSKDRLLQETQYF.

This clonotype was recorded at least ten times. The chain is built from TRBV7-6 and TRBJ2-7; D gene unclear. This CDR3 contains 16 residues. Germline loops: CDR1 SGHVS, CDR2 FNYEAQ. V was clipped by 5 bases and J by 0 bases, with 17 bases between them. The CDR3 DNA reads TGTGCCAGCAGCGCCCGAAACATGGACCTCTCCTACGAGCAGTACTTC. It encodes CASSARNMDLSYEQYF.

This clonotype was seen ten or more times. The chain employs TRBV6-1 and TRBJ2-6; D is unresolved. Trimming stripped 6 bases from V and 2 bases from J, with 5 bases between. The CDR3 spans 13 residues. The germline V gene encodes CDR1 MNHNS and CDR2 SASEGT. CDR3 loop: CASRLTGANVLTF. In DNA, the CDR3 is TGTGCCAGCAGACTTACTGGGGCCAACGTCCTGACTTTC.